The 9 T cell receptor beta chains listed next were all sequenced from one sample in a study of T cell responses to AZD1222 COVID-19 vaccine. Measured with immunoSEQ multiplex PCR; TCRdb has only the in-frame clones, and not every one. The sample contains approximately 120,000 clones, about 88% of which appear only once. The sequencing used peripheral blood, collected on day 0 of AZD1222 vaccination. The source is an adult in good health.

The V and J genes are TRBV19 and TRBJ1-5; no firm D call. Germline CDR1 reads LNHDA; CDR2 reads SQIVND (reference sequence). The CDR3 has 13 residues. The V end was cut by 4 bases, the J end by 9 bases, with 13 bases between. CDR3 in DNA: TGTGCCAGTAGTAAGGCGGAGTATGGGCCCCAGCATTTT. Its protein product is CASSKAEYGPQHF.

The rearrangement links TRBV12-5 to TRBJ1-1; the D is unclear. The germline V gene has CDR1 LGHNT and CDR2 FRNRAP. Trimming removed 0 bases from V and 4 bases from J, with 12 bases in between. The CDR3 is made up of 15 amino acids. In nucleotides, the CDR3 is TGTGCTAGTGGTTTGGTAATCGGTGGGAGCACTGAAGCTTTCTTT. This gives the protein CASGLVIGGSTEAFF.

Only one count was recorded for this clone. The rearrangement joins TRBV10-3 to TRBJ2-7; no firm D call. This CDR3 comprises 13 residues. Germline V CDR1 and CDR2: ENHRY, SYGVKD. V was trimmed by 7 bases and J by 5 bases, leaving 15 bases between them. CDR3 amino acids: CAITTHSSDEQYF. The CDR3 region has the DNA TGTGCCATCACCACACACTCATCAGACGAGCAGTACTTC.

This chain connects TRBV27 to TRBJ2-3; D not resolved. The CDR3 runs 15 residues. V lost 0 bases and J 4 bases, leaving 11 bases between the germline ends. From germline, CDR1 is MNHEY and CDR2 SMNVEV (reference sequence). The CDR3 DNA sequence: TGTGCCAGCAGTTTATCAAGTGCATCCCCAGATACGCAGTATTTT. Translating it yields CASSLSSASPDTQYF.

V and J are TRBV9 and TRBJ2-6, with unresolved D. Germline values: CDR1 SGDLS, CDR2 YYNGEE. This CDR3 comprises 14 residues. V dropped 0 bases and J dropped 0 bases, with 1 base sitting between them. CDR3 coding DNA: TGTGCCAGCAGCGTAGCCTCTGGGGCCAACGTCCTGACTTTC. Protein product: CASSVASGANVLTF.

V and J are TRBV11-2 and TRBJ1-2; D call uncertain. Germline lookup yields CDR1 SGHAT and CDR2 FQNNGV. CDR3 length: 15 amino acids. V lost 1 base, J lost 4 bases, and 13 bases lay in between. The CDR3 loop reads CASSLAAVPGYGYTF. CDR3 coding DNA: TGTGCCAGCAGCTTAGCGGCAGTGCCGGGCTATGGCTACACCTTC. The whole variable domain, filled in from reference TRBV11-2 and TRBJ1-2, reads EAGVAQSPRYKIIEKRQSVAFWCNPISGHATLYWYQQILGQGPKLLIQFQNNGVVDDSQLPKDRFSAERLKGVDSTLKIQPAKLEDSAVYLCASSLAAVPGYGYTFGSGTRLTVV.

About this clone itself: Other DNA sequences in the same sample also yield this CDR3. V is TRBV12-3 or TRBV12-4 and J is TRBJ1-2; 8 bases map to TRBD1. CDR3 length: 13 residues. The V and J ends lost 3 bases and 7 bases, in that order; junction bases with no gene match: 4. The CDR3 DNA is TGTGCCAGCAGTTTCGGACAGGGTGGTGGCTACACCTTC. This encodes CASSFGQGGGYTF.

The genes are TRBV10-3 and TRBJ1-5, with D perhaps matching TRBD1 (5 bases). Germline CDR1 reads ENHRY; CDR2 reads SYGVKD. The ends were cut back, 1 base at V and 2 bases at J, with 9 bases in the middle. CDR3 length equals 15 residues. Here the CDR3 reads CAISEWQGGNQPQHF. As DNA, the CDR3 is TGTGCCATCAGTGAGTGGCAGGGTGGCAATCAGCCCCAGCATTTT.

CDR3: CASSMGEPGGTDTQYF. The CDR3 DNA follows: TGTGCCAGCAGCATGGGAGAACCTGGAGGCACAGATACGCAGTATTTT. The genes are TRBV21-1 and TRBJ2-3; the table names TRBD2, a call not compared with the DNA. TRBV21-1 counts as a pseudogene. This CDR3 contains 16 residues.